Below, 28 T cell receptor beta chains from the same sample are listed, as sequenced in a study of graft-versus-host responses after intestinal transplantation. Produced via immunoSEQ multiplex PCR; TCRdb's table is partial and in-frame only. The sample consists of roughly 7,800 clones, approximately 33% of them appearing once. Material: alloreactive CD4+ T cells from a mixed lymphocyte reaction culture, obtained before intestinal transplant. Subset noted: CFSE-low proliferating T cells sorted from approximately 6-day pre-transplant mixed lymphocyte reaction (GvH or HvG direction). These receptors all stem from a human patient who received an intestinal transplant.

This clone rates as medium-sized. Written as DNA, the CDR3 is TGTGCCTGGAGACGTAGAATGAACACTGAAGCTTTCTTT. It specifies CAWRRRMNTEAFF. The chain couples TRBV30 to TRBJ1-1, with D uncertain. The CDR3 covers 13 residues. Between the trimmed V and J ends, which lost 3 bases and 0 bases, there was a span of 8 bases. In germline, CDR1 is GTSNPN, CDR2 SVGIG (reference sequence).

The rearrangement uses TRBV5-4 and TRBJ2-1; 8 nucleotides line up with TRBD2. The CDR3 is 17 amino acids. The V and J ends lost 0 bases and 0 bases, in that order; junction bases with no gene match: 5. Germline V CDR1 and CDR2: SGHNT, YYREEE (reference sequence). CDR3 DNA sequence: TGTGCCAGCAGCTTGGGTCTCCTAGCGGGCTCCTACAATGAGCAGTTCTTC. It yields the protein CASSLGLLAGSYNEQFF.

Judged by abundance, this clone is medium-sized. The V and J genes are TRBV11-1 and TRBJ1-4; unclear D gene. The CDR3 extends over 16 amino acids. Germline-derived CDR1 and CDR2 are SGHAT and FQDESV (reference sequence). V lost 6 bases and J lost 7, with 21 bases in between. CDR3 sequence: CASSFDGRTRGEKLFF. In DNA form, the CDR3 reads TGTGCCAGCAGTTTCGACGGCCGGACTCGGGGTGAAAAACTGTTTTTT.

This clone rates as medium-sized. The CDR3 is CASSATGLGSEKLFF. The CDR3 bases are TGTGCCAGCAGCGCGACAGGGCTTGGGAGTGAAAAACTGTTTTTT. The chain has TRBV9 and TRBJ1-4; TRBD1 matches at 7 bases. Per germline, CDR1 SGDLS and CDR2 YYNGEE. The CDR3 sequence is 15 residues long. With 3 bases clipped from V and 7 bases from J, the junction kept 9 bases outside the gene matches.

The rearrangement joins TRBV6-1 to TRBJ1-5, with a tentative D call TRBD1 (5 bases). Germline CDR1 reads MNHNS; CDR2 reads SASEGT. The CDR3 contains 15 residues. V was shortened by 7 bases and J by 0 bases, with 13 bases between the two germline ends. The CDR3: CASKNRGGSNQPQHF. The CDR3 DNA reads as TGTGCCAGCAAAAACCGGGGGGGTAGCAATCAGCCCCAGCATTTT.

This CDR3 reads CASSDRGRLSGNTIYF. The CDR3 DNA reads as TGTGCCAGCAGTGACAGGGGAAGACTCTCTGGAAACACCATATATTTT. The chain uses TRBV6-1 and TRBJ1-3, with D possibly being TRBD1 (6 bases). Germline CDR1 MNHNS, CDR2 SASEGT. This CDR3 region has 16 residues. The ends were cut back, 3 bases at V and 0 bases at J, with 12 bases in the middle.

The chain combines TRBV7-7 with TRBJ2-1, with 15 bases matching TRBD2. Trimming at V came to 1 base and at J to 9 bases, leaving 4 bases not matched to a gene. CDR1 and CDR2 (germline): SSHAT, FNYEAQ (reference sequence). The CDR3 runs to 16 residues. Here the CDR3 reads CASSLGTSGGASEQFF. The DNA of the CDR3 is TGTGCCAGCAGCTTAGGGACTAGCGGGGGGGCCAGTGAGCAGTTCTTC.

The chain links TRBV18 to TRBJ2-7; 9 positions match TRBD1. Germline values: CDR1 KGHSH, CDR2 LQKENI. The CDR3 is 15 amino acids. V was clipped by 4 bases and J by 4 bases; unmatched bases: 8. The CDR3 DNA reads TGTGCCAGCTCACAGCTGACAGGGGGAAGTTACGAGCAGTACTTC. This translates into CASSQLTGGSYEQYF.

The rearrangement joins TRBV5-1 to TRBJ2-5, with 10 positions matching TRBD1. The CDR3 consists of 15 residues. CDR1 and CDR2 (germline): SGHRS, YFSETQ. V lost 4 bases and J lost 3; bases outside the gene matches: 6. CDR3 sequence reads: CASSRGQGVEETQYF. In DNA form, the CDR3 reads TGCGCCAGCAGCAGAGGACAGGGGGTTGAAGAGACCCAGTACTTC.

This sequence joins TRBV9 and TRBJ2-2; 8 bases line up with TRBD1. V dropped 3 bases and J dropped 6; count of bases not matched to a gene: 13. This CDR3 has 17 residues. Germline V lookup: CDR1 SGDLS, CDR2 YYNGEE. The CDR3 nucleotides are TGTGCCAGCAGCGAATGGCCCGCAGGGGGCGCCGCCGGGGAGCTGTTTTTT. This encodes CASSEWPAGGAAGELFF.

The J gene is TRBJ1-5, the V gene TRBV19; 7 nucleotides agree with TRBD1. Germline CDR1 LNHDA, CDR2 SQIVND (reference sequence). The CDR3 is 14 residues long. Trimming at V came to 6 bases and at J to 5 bases, leaving 7 bases not matched to a gene. The CDR3 loop reads CASRGTARDQPQHF. CDR3 bases: TGTGCCAGTAGAGGGACAGCTAGGGATCAGCCCCAGCATTTT.

This clone was found a few times. The chain couples TRBV6-1 to TRBJ1-2; 9 nucleotides agree with TRBD1. The junction had 8 bases not matched to a gene; V was cut back by 6 bases and J by 3 bases. CDR1 is MNHNS and CDR2 is SASEGT in the germline V gene. This CDR3 contains 15 residues. The CDR3 bases are TGTGCCAGCAGCCTAAGGGGGGACAGGGACTATGGCTACACCTTC. Its translation is CASSLRGDRDYGYTF.

This clone turned up a few times. CDR3 sequence: CASSGRTYEQYF. The CDR3 nucleotides are TGTGCCAGCAGCGGCAGAACCTACGAGCAGTACTTC. This chain connects TRBV7-9 to TRBJ2-7; D is unresolved. Trimming pared 5 bases from V and 2 bases from J, leaving 7 bases between. Looked up from germline, CDR1 is SEHNR and CDR2 is FQNEAQ (reference sequence). The CDR3 runs to 12 residues.

This clone occurred a few times. The chain carries TRBV29-1 and TRBJ2-3; TRBD2 matches at 7 bases. V shed 5 bases and J 2 bases; nucleotides not matched to a gene: 7. Per germline, CDR1 SQVTM and CDR2 ANQGSEA. The CDR3 is made up of 14 amino acids. Here the CDR3 reads CSVQRLANTDTQYF. The CDR3 DNA reads TGCAGCGTTCAAAGACTAGCAAACACAGATACGCAGTATTTT.

The genes are TRBV5-4 and TRBJ1-3; D remains ambiguous. CDR1 is SGHNT and CDR2 is YYREEE in the germline V gene (reference sequence). Trimming shortened V by 5 bases and J by 0 bases, and 15 bases separated the two germline ends. The CDR3 extends over 16 amino acids. The CDR3 reads CASRVSPAISGNTIYF. CDR3 in DNA: TGTGCCAGCAGAGTCTCCCCTGCGATCTCTGGAAACACCATATATTTT.

The chain is built from TRBV28 and TRBJ1-3, with D uncertain. This CDR3 contains 14 residues. The V end was cut by 6 bases, the J end by 0 bases, with 9 bases between. CDR1 MDHEN and CDR2 SYDVKM come from the germline V gene. CDR3 sequence (DNA): TGTGCCAGCAGAGCCGGCGGCTCTGGAAACACCATATATTTT. It specifies CASRAGGSGNTIYF. The complete variable domain, with remaining parts taken from reference TRBV28 and TRBJ1-3, reads DVKVTQSSRYLVKRTGEKVFLECVQDMDHENMFWYRQDPGLGLRLIYFSYDVKMKEKGDIPEGYSVSREKKERFSLILESASTNQTSMYLCASRAGGSGNTIYFGEGSWLTVV.

This clone was seen a few times. The V gene is TRBV5-4, the J gene TRBJ1-2, with a possible D match to TRBD1 (6 bases). Trimming pared 0 bases from V and 7 bases from J, leaving 13 bases between. The CDR3 extends over 14 amino acids. Per germline, CDR1 SGHNT and CDR2 YYREEE (reference sequence). CDR3 in amino acids: CASSLVDHRAGYTF. DNA of the CDR3: TGTGCCAGCAGCTTGGTGGACCACAGGGCTGGCTACACCTTC.

The rearrangement joins TRBV6-6 to TRBJ1-6; the D gene is possibly TRBD1 (5 bases). V lost 6 bases and J 10 bases, leaving 19 bases between the germline ends. CDR1 is MNHNY, CDR2 SVGAGI, per germline (reference sequence). The CDR3 spans 15 residues. Here the CDR3 reads CASSRDTGGWSPLHF. In DNA, the CDR3 is TGTGCCAGCAGCCGAGACACCGGGGGATGGTCACCCCTCCACTTT.

This clone has just a few counts. The junction does not match germline at one end; this may be a read error. This chain joins TRBV10-3 and TRBJ2-3, with TRBD1 matching over 8 bases. This CDR3 region has 14 residues. Germline loops: CDR1 ENHRY, CDR2 SYGVKD. This CDR3 reads CAISESRGRDAQYF. The CDR3, as DNA: TGTGCCATCAGTGAGTCCAGGGGGCGAGATGCGCAGTATTTT.

This rearrangement joins TRBV6-5 to TRBJ1-3; D might be TRBD1 (5 bases). This CDR3 is 14 amino acids long. In germline, CDR1 is MNHEY, CDR2 SVGAGI. V was clipped by 6 bases and J by 2 bases, with 11 bases between them. The CDR3 bases are TGTGCCAGCAGCTCTGGGGCAGCTGGAAACACCATATATTTT. This codes for CASSSGAAGNTIYF.

This clone showed up just a few times. V and J are TRBV29-1 and TRBJ2-5; maybe TRBD1 (6 bases). The CDR3 covers 14 residues. The germline V gene encodes CDR1 SQVTM and CDR2 ANQGSEA. The V and J ends lost 6 bases and 4 bases respectively, with 18 bases between them. For the CDR3, the DNA is TGCAGCGTGGATGGAGGTAGCAGGGGAGAGACCCAGTACTTC. Amino acid sequence: CSVDGGSRGETQYF.

The J gene is TRBJ2-1, the V gene TRBV4-1; D is ambiguous. Germline CDR1 and CDR2: MGHRA and YSYEKL. The CDR3 is 15 residues long. V lost 3 bases and J lost 0, with 9 bases in between. CDR3 residues: CASSHLQSSYNEQFF. The CDR3 bases are TGCGCCAGCAGCCACTTACAGAGCTCCTACAATGAGCAGTTCTTC.

This clone was detected a few times. This chain links TRBV5-4 with TRBJ1-6; D is unclear. The CDR3 is 13 amino acids. V dropped 1 base and J dropped 7 bases, with 6 bases sitting between them. CDR1 SGHNT and CDR2 YYREEE come from the germline V gene (reference sequence). This CDR3 reads CASSLPVNSPLHF. CDR3 in DNA: TGTGCCAGCAGCTTGCCTGTGAATTCACCCCTCCACTTT. Based on the CDR3 plus reference TRBV5-4 and TRBJ1-6, the full variable domain is ETGVTQSPTHLIKTRGQQVTLRCSSQSGHNTVSWYQQALGQGPQFIFQYYREEENGRGNFPPRFSGLQFPNYSSELNVNALELDDSALYLCASSLPVNSPLHFGNGTRLTVT.

This chain links TRBV6-5 with TRBJ2-7, with D possibly TRBD1 on 5 matching bases. The CDR3 runs to 15 residues. Looked up from germline, CDR1 is MNHEY and CDR2 is SVGAGI. With 5 bases removed from V and 0 bases from J, the gap between germline ends came to 14 bases. CDR3 region: CASSVQTGLSYEQYF. The CDR3 bases are TGTGCCAGCAGTGTCCAAACAGGTCTCTCCTACGAGCAGTACTTC.

Note on this clone: Other DNA sequences in the sample encode the same CDR3. This chain uses TRBV5-1 with TRBJ2-1; 13 bases align to TRBD2. Germline CDR1 and CDR2: SGHRS and YFSETQ. This CDR3 is 17 amino acids long. The V segment lost 2 bases and the J segment 10 bases; nucleotides outside the gene matches: 12. CDR3 nucleotides: TGCGCCAGCAGCTTACTCTCACTAGCGGGAGGGCCCAGAGAGCAGTTCTTC. Protein sequence: CASSLLSLAGGPREQFF.

V is TRBV7-9 and J is TRBJ1-2, with 7 bases that match TRBD1. The CDR3 sequence is 14 residues long. Germline trimming cut 5 bases from V and 7 bases from J; bases unmatched to any gene: 10. Germline CDR1 reads SEHNR; CDR2 reads FQNEAQ (reference sequence). CDR3 coding DNA: TGTGCCAGCAGCCAAGAGACAGGGTACTTTGGCTACACCTTC. Its protein is CASSQETGYFGYTF.

The V gene is TRBV11-2, the J gene TRBJ2-3; D uncertain. Germline V CDR1 and CDR2: SGHAT, FQNNGV. The CDR3 length is 13 residues. The germline V and J ends were trimmed by 1 base and 1 base, with 3 bases remaining between them. CDR3 DNA: TGTGCCAGCAGCTTAGCGGGCACAGATACGCAGTATTTT. This encodes CASSLAGTDTQYF.

This chain uses TRBV7-8 with TRBJ1-1; D ambiguous. This CDR3 is 15 amino acids long. In germline, CDR1 is SGHVS, CDR2 FQNEAQ. V was clipped by 2 bases and J by 0 bases, with 10 bases between them. The DNA for the CDR3 is TGTGCCAGCAGCTTATCGTTTCGAGTGAACACTGAAGCTTTCTTT. Its protein product is CASSLSFRVNTEAFF.